The 30 T cell receptor beta chains below all came from one sample that was sequenced in a study of blood T cell repertoires in COVID-19. Method: immunoSEQ multiplex PCR; TCRdb's copy keeps in-frame clones and lacks some. The repertoire includes some 220,000 clones, about 85% of them detected once, and approximately 12% sits in the top ten. Sequenced sample: peripheral blood. Source of these receptors: a woman younger than 30 who had recovered from COVID-19.

The chain employs TRBV5-1 and TRBJ2-1; 9 positions match TRBD2. J was trimmed by 5 bases and V by 1 base; bases with no gene match: 1. Germline CDR1 reads SGHRS; CDR2 reads YFSETQ. The CDR3 consists of 14 residues. The CDR3 nucleotides read TGCGCCAGCAGCTTGATAGCGGGGGACAATGAGCAGTTCTTC. This sequence encodes CASSLIAGDNEQFF.

The table lists this clone with a few counts. The CDR3 nucleotides are TGTGCCAGCAGCCCCCCTAGCGGGAGGGAAGATACGCAGTATTTT. Residues: CASSPPSGREDTQYF. The chain links TRBV7-9 to TRBJ2-3; TRBD2 matches at 12 bases. Germline CDR1 SEHNR, CDR2 FQNEAQ (reference sequence). CDR3 length equals 15 residues. The V segment lost 5 bases and the J segment 5 bases; nucleotides outside the gene matches: 5.

The J gene is TRBJ1-5, the V gene TRBV6-2 or TRBV6-3, with D possibly being TRBD1 (5 bases). CDR1 and CDR2 (germline): MNHEY, SVGEGT. This CDR3 is 13 amino acids long. V was clipped by 3 bases and J by 6 bases, with 9 bases between them. The CDR3 nucleotides read TGTGCCAGCAGTTATGGGGGGTCTCAGCCCCAGCATTTT. Its translation: CASSYGGSQPQHF.

This clone was detected once. The chain uses TRBV10-3 and TRBJ1-2, with 9 positions matching TRBD1. V gave up 8 bases and J gave up 6 bases; unmatched junction bases: 16. The CDR3 spans 16 residues. Germline CDR1 and CDR2: ENHRY and SYGVKD. DNA for the CDR3: TGTGCCATCTCCAACTCCGGGACAGGGACGTTTAATGGCTACACCTTC. Translation: CAISNSGTGTFNGYTF.

V and J are TRBV11-2 and TRBJ2-2, with a weak D call TRBD2 (5 bases). V was cut by 10 bases and J by 7 bases, with 13 bases left in between. The CDR3 consists of 12 residues. Germline values: CDR1 SGHAT, CDR2 FQNNGV. Written as DNA, the CDR3 is TGTGCCAACGACTGGGCGGGCGGGGAGCTGTTTTTT. This encodes CANDWAGGELFF.

This clone was found a few times. The chain combines TRBV28 with TRBJ1-2, with D unclear. The V end lost 7 bases, the J end lost 1 base, and 7 bases lay between the germline ends. Germline CDR1 and CDR2: MDHEN and SYDVKM. The CDR3 is 12 amino acids. For the CDR3, the DNA is TGTGCCAGCAACGGTTATAACTATGGCTACACCTTC. This codes for CASNGYNYGYTF.

The chain carries TRBV19 and TRBJ1-2; no clear D. The germline V and J ends were trimmed by 7 bases and 4 bases, with 16 bases remaining between them. The CDR3 consists of 14 residues. Germline V CDR1 and CDR2: LNHDA, SQIVND (reference sequence). CDR3 nucleotide sequence: TGTGCCAGTATCTCCTCAGGCCAAATCTATGGCTACACCTTC. Amino acids: CASISSGQIYGYTF.

In its sample, this clone was seen once. The chain links TRBV27 to TRBJ2-1; 8 bases map to TRBD2. Losses at the gene ends were 3 bases for V and 0 bases for J; bases not matched to a gene: 7. Germline V gene data show CDR1 as MNHEY and CDR2 as SMNVEV (reference sequence). CDR3 length: 17 residues. The CDR3 loop is CASSFLLAGGSYNEQFF. CDR3 coding DNA: TGTGCCAGCAGTTTTCTCCTAGCGGGTGGCTCCTACAATGAGCAGTTCTTC.

The chain links TRBV25-1 to TRBJ2-6; D is unclear. The V gene's germline CDR1 is MGHDK and CDR2 SYGVNS. This CDR3 has 12 amino acids. Trimming left V 3 bases short and J 13 bases short, with 10 bases between. The CDR3 here is CASSDSVRVLTF. DNA for the CDR3: TGTGCCAGCAGTGACTCAGTGCGGGTCCTGACTTTC.

This clone was seen once. The V and J genes are TRBV29-1 and TRBJ2-2; D unclear. V lost 5 bases and J 0 bases, leaving 10 bases between the germline ends. The CDR3 is 14 amino acids. Germline V gives CDR1 SQVTM, CDR2 ANQGSEA. This CDR3 reads CSVLSRTNTGELFF. CDR3 bases: TGCAGCGTTCTTTCCAGGACGAACACCGGGGAGCTGTTTTTT.

This sequence joins TRBV7-8 and TRBJ2-5, with no clear D. The CDR3 length is 16 residues. CDR1 and CDR2 (germline): SGHVS, FQNEAQ. Trimming took off 5 bases at V and 1 base at J, with 17 bases between the two ends. CDR3 residues: CASSPNPTPLQETQYF. The CDR3 DNA reads as TGTGCCAGCAGCCCTAACCCCACCCCCCTCCAAGAGACCCAGTACTTC.

The chain couples TRBV11-2 to TRBJ2-7, with 9 bases that match TRBD2. The CDR3 spans 18 residues. From germline, CDR1 is SGHAT and CDR2 FQNNGV. V was clipped by 0 bases and J by 2 bases; unmatched bases: 11. CDR3 coding DNA: TGTGCCAGCAGCTTAGAGTCGAGGGGGCGGGAGGGCCCCTACGAGCAGTACTTC. It is translated as CASSLESRGREGPYEQYF.

V gene TRBV27 combines with J gene TRBJ2-5, with 10 bases identical to TRBD1. Germline CDR1 reads MNHEY; CDR2 reads SMNVEV (reference sequence). The CDR3 contains 18 residues. The junction had 9 bases not matched to a gene; V was cut back by 0 bases and J by 2 bases. The CDR3 DNA reads as TGTGCCAGCAGTTTATCCCCTCCCGGGACAGGGGTACAAGAGACCCAGTACTTC. Translated, it gives CASSLSPPGTGVQETQYF.

This chain links TRBV9 with TRBJ1-6; D is undetermined. The V gene's germline CDR1 is SGDLS and CDR2 YYNGEE. This CDR3 comprises 12 residues. V shed 4 bases and J shed 6 bases, with 5 bases lying between them. The CDR3 sequence is CASSSTNSPLHF. The CDR3 bases are TGTGCCAGCAGCTCTACTAATTCACCCCTCCACTTT.

This chain links TRBV7-9 with TRBJ1-2, with 9 bases that match TRBD1. CDR1 SEHNR and CDR2 FQNEAQ come from the germline V gene (reference sequence). J was trimmed by 8 bases and V by 5 bases; bases with no gene match: 12. The CDR3 contains 15 residues. CDR3 coding DNA: TGTGCCAGCAGCGGCCGGGACAGGGTGGTTAGCGGCTACACCTTC. Encoded protein: CASSGRDRVVSGYTF.

The chain carries TRBV5-1 and TRBJ2-1; 12 bases match TRBD2. The CDR3 totals 16 residues. J gave up 8 bases and V 4 bases, and 10 bases lay outside the gene matches. CDR1 and CDR2 (germline): SGHRS, YFSETQ. CDR3 amino acids: CASSPTTSGRSYEQFF. The CDR3 bases are TGCGCCAGCAGCCCAACGACTAGCGGGAGAAGCTATGAGCAGTTCTTC.

The genes are TRBV9 and TRBJ2-1; D call uncertain. Trimming took 0 bases from V and 7 from J, leaving 2 bases between them. CDR1 and CDR2 (germline): SGDLS, YYNGEE. The CDR3 length is 11 residues. The CDR3 loop reads CASSVANEQFF. In DNA, the CDR3 is TGTGCCAGCAGCGTAGCTAATGAGCAGTTCTTC.

The chain is built from TRBV6-5 and TRBJ2-3; 9 bases are a match to TRBD1. V trimming: 4 bases; J trimming: 2 bases; junction bases outside the gene matches: 7. This CDR3 contains 16 residues. Germline CDR1 reads MNHEY; CDR2 reads SVGAGI. This CDR3 is CASSWGGTGTTDTQYF. CDR3 DNA sequence: TGTGCCAGCAGTTGGGGGGGGACAGGGACCACAGATACGCAGTATTTT.

This chain uses TRBV5-6 with TRBJ2-5, with a possible D match to TRBD2 (6 bases). Germline V gene lookup returns CDR1 SGHDT and CDR2 YYEEEE. V shed 4 bases and J shed 2 bases, with 15 bases lying between them. CDR3 size: 15 residues. This CDR3 is CASSSFRDLQETQYF. CDR3 bases: TGTGCCAGCAGCAGCTTCCGGGACTTACAAGAGACCCAGTACTTC.

V is TRBV25-1 and J is TRBJ2-7, with 9 positions matching TRBD1. CDR1 is MGHDK and CDR2 is SYGVNS in the germline V gene. After removal of 6 bases from V and 1 base from J, the junction contained 16 bases not matched to a gene. The CDR3 loop spans 18 amino acids. The CDR3 DNA is TGTGCCAGCAGCCAGAAAATACCGGGACAGGGAGTATCCTACGAGCAGTACTTC. This codes for CASSQKIPGQGVSYEQYF.

V and J are TRBV10-3 and TRBJ1-4, with 7 bases aligning to TRBD1. Germline V CDR1 and CDR2: ENHRY, SYGVKD. The J segment lost 0 bases and the V segment lost 6 bases, leaving 1 base of the junction unmatched. This CDR3 is 14 amino acids long. Here the CDR3 DNA reads TGTGCCATCAGAGGACAGGCAACTAATGAAAAACTGTTTTTT. This gives the protein CAIRGQATNEKLFF.

In this sample, this clone turned up a few times. This chain uses TRBV19 with TRBJ2-2; no reliable D call. The CDR3 runs 12 residues. Germline values: CDR1 LNHDA, CDR2 SQIVND (reference sequence). V lost 10 bases, J lost 2 bases, and 8 bases lay in between. DNA for the CDR3: TGTGCCACTAGAACTAACACCGGGGAGCTGTTTTTT. Its translation is CATRTNTGELFF.

This clone occurred a few times. The CDR3 DNA is TGTGCCTGGACCGCGTCCACTGCAACTAATGAAAAACTGTTTTTT. Translating it yields CAWTASTATNEKLFF. V and J are TRBV30 and TRBJ1-4; no clear D. The V end lost 4 bases, the J end lost 0 bases, and 12 bases lay between the germline ends. The CDR3 runs 15 residues. In germline, CDR1 is GTSNPN, CDR2 SVGIG (reference sequence).

The CDR3 sequence: CASSLGLAFGEQYF. For the CDR3, the DNA is TGTGCCAGCAGCTTGGGACTAGCGTTCGGGGAGCAGTACTTC. The genes are TRBV7-9 and TRBJ2-7, with 10 bases lining up with TRBD2. The CDR3 runs to 14 residues. With V trimmed by 3 bases and J by 7 bases, 6 bases remained unmatched. CDR1 and CDR2 (germline): SEHNR, FQNEAQ (reference sequence).

This clone has just one count. The genes are TRBV11-1 and TRBJ1-5; no reliable D call. The germline V and J ends were trimmed by 5 bases and 6 bases, with 11 bases remaining between them. The CDR3 runs to 13 residues. In germline, CDR1 is SGHAT, CDR2 FQDESV (reference sequence). The CDR3 protein is CASSRGLFQPQHF. The CDR3 nucleotides read TGTGCCAGCAGCCGAGGACTCTTTCAGCCCCAGCATTTT.

The chain employs TRBV29-1 and TRBJ2-7; 7 bases are shared with TRBD1. Germline V gives CDR1 SQVTM, CDR2 ANQGSEA. The CDR3 totals 16 residues. The J segment lost 6 bases and the V segment lost 7 bases, leaving 21 bases of the junction unmatched. The CDR3 spells CSATPGTVHPWGEQYF. The CDR3 DNA reads as TGCAGCGCTACTCCCGGGACAGTACATCCCTGGGGCGAGCAGTACTTC.

V usage is TRBV27 and J usage is TRBJ2-7; 9 bases line up with TRBD2. Germline assignment: CDR1 MNHEY and CDR2 SMNVEV (reference sequence). The CDR3 consists of 15 residues. With V trimmed by 1 base and J by 6 bases, 7 bases remained unmatched. As DNA, the CDR3 is TGTGCCAGCAGTTTATTTGCGGGAGGGCTCGGCGAGCAGTACTTC. It yields the protein CASSLFAGGLGEQYF.

V is TRBV6-5 and J is TRBJ2-1, with D perhaps matching TRBD2 (6 bases). This CDR3 has 13 residues. From germline, CDR1 is MNHEY and CDR2 SVGAGI. V lost 7 bases and J lost 7, with 14 bases in between. Here the CDR3 DNA reads TGTGCCAGCACCCCCGGGAGAGGGAATGAGCAGTTCTTC. It specifies CASTPGRGNEQFF.

The chain links TRBV19 to TRBJ2-1; TRBD1 aligns across 10 bases. This CDR3 contains 13 residues. Germline V lookup: CDR1 LNHDA, CDR2 SQIVND (reference sequence). V trimming: 5 bases; J trimming: 15 bases; junction bases outside the gene matches: 10. The DNA for the CDR3 is TGTGCCAGTAGTCTGGACAGGGGGGGCAAACGGTTCTTC. Translated: CASSLDRGGKRFF.

This sequence joins TRBV19 and TRBJ2-1; 8 bases are shared with TRBD1. This CDR3 has 16 residues. Germline CDR1 is LNHDA and CDR2 is SQIVND (reference sequence). Unmatched junction bases numbered 11, after V lost 6 bases and J lost 4 bases. In DNA form, the CDR3 reads TGTGCCAGTAGAGCCCCCGGGACAGGCTGGTACAATGAGCAGTTCTTC. This translates into CASRAPGTGWYNEQFF.